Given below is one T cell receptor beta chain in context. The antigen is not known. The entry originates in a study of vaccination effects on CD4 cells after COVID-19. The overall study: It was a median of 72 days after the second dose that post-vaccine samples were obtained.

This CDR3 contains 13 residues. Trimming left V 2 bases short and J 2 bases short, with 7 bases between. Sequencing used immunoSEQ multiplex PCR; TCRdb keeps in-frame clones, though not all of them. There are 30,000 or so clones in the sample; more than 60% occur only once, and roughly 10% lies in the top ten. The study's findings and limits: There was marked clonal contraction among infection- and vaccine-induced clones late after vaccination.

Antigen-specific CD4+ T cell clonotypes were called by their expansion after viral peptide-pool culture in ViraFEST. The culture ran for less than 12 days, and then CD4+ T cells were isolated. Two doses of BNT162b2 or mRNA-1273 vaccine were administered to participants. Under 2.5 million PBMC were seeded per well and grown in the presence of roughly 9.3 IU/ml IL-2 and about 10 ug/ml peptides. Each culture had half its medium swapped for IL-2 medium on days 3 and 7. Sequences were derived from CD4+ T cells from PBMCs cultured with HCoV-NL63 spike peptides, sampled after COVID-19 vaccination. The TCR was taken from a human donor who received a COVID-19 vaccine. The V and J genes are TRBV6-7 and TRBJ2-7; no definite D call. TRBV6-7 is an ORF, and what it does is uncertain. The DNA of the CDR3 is TGTGCCAGCAGTTACCGGTACACCTACGAGCAGTACTTC. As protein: CASSYRYTYEQYF.